This paragraph covers one T cell receptor beta chain sequence. What it binds is unknown. The data stem from a study of cytomegalovirus exposure and HLA in healthy donors. Whole-study results and caveats: In vitro data verified a few CMV-associated chains as specific for CMV antigens.

Per germline, CDR1 SGHNT and CDR2 YENEEA. V trimming: 4 bases; J trimming: 3 bases; junction bases outside the gene matches: 4. The CDR3 runs to 14 residues. Using immunoSEQ multiplex PCR, the repertoire was profiled, and TCRdb retains in-frame clones only, with some absent. The table has more than 50,000 clones, around nine tenths seen once. This TCR came from a woman aged 25 to 39 in good health and CMV-seronegative. The specimen was PBMCs. The chain has TRBV11-3 and TRBJ2-7, with TRBD2 matching over 9 bases. The CDR3 region is CASSSPSGVYEQYF. As DNA, the CDR3 is TGTGCCAGCAGCTCCCCTAGCGGGGTCTACGAGCAGTACTTC.